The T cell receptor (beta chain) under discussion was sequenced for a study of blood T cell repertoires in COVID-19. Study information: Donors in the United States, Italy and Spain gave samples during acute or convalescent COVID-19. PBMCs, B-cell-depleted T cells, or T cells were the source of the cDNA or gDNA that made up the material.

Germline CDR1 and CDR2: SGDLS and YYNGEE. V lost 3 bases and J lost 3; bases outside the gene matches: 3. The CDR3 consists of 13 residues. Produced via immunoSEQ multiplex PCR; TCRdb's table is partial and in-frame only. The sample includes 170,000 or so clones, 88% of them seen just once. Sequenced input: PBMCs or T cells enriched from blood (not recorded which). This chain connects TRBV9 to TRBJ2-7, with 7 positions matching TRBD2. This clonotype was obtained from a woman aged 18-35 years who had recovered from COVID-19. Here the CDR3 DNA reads TGTGCCAGCAGCGCCGGACTAGACTACGAGCAGTACTTC. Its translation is CASSAGLDYEQYF.